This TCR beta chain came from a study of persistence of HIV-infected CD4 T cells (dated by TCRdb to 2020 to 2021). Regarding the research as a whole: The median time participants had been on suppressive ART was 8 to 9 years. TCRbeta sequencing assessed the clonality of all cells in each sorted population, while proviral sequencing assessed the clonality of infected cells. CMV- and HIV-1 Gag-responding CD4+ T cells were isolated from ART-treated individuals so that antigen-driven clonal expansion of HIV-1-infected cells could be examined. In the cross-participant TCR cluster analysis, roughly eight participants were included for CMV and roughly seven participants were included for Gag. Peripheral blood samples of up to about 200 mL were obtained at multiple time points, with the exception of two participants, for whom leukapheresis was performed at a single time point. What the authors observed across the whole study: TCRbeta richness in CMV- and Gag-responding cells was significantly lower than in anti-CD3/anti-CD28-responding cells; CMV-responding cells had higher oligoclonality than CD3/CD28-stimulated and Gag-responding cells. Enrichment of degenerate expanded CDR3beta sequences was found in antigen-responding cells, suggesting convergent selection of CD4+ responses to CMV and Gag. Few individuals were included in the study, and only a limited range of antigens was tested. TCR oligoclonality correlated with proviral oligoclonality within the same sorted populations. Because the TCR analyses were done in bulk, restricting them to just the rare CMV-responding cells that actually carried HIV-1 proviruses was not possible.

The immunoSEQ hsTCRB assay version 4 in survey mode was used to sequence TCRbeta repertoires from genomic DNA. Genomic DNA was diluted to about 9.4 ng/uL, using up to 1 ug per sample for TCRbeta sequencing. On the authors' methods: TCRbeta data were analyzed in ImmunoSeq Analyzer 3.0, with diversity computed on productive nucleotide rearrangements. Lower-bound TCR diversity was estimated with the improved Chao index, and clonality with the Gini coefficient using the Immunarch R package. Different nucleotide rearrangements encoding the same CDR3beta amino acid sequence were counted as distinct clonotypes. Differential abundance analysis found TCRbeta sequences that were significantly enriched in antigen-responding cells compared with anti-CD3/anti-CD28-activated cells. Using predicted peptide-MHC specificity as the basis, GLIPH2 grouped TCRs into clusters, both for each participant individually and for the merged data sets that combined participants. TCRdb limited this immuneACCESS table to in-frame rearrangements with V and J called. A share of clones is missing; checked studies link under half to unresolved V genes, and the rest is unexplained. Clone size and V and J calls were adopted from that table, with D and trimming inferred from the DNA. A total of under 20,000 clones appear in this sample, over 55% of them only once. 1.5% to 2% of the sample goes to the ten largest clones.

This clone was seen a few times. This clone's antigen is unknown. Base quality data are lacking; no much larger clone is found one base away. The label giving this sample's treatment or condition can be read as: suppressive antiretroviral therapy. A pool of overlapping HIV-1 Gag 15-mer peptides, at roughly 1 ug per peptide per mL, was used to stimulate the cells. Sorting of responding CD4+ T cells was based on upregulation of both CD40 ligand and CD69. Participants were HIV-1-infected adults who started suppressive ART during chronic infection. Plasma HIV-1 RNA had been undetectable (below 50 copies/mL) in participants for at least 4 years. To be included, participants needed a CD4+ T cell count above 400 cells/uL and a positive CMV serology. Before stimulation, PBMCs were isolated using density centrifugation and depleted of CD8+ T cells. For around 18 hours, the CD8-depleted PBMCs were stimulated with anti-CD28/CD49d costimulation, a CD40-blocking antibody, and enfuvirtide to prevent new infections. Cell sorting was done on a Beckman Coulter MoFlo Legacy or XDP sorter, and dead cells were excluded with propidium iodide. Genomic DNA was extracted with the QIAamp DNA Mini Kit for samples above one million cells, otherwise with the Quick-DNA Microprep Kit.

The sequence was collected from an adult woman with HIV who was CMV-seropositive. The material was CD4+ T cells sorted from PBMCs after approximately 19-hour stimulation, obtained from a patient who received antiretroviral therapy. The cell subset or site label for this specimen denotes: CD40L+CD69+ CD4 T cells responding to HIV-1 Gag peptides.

The DNA sequence is given as TGCAGTGCTAGATCTAGAGGTGAAGCTTTCTTT. Protein translation: CSARSRGEAFF. The chain couples TRBV20-1 to TRBJ1-1; too little of a D gene remains to name it. V is clipped by 2 bases and J by 7 bases, and the sequence between their germline boundaries is 8 bases long. Counted from cysteine to phenylalanine, this CDR3 has 11 amino acids. Only the CDR3 DNA stays, 33 bases, in frame from base 1. CDR1 and CDR2 are drawn from the germline V gene (reference sequence): DFQATT, SNEGSKA.